This TCR beta chain originates from a study of read filtering for tumor transcriptome and immune sequencing. Study context: Per sample, TCR-region reads ranged about 4.05 to 11 million by IR-seq, roughly 80 to 1273 by RNA-seq. Whole-study results and caveats: Compared with RNA-seq, IR-seq gave much higher clonotype depth and reliability. Sorted CD138-negative bone marrow cells were not purified T cells.

With respect to this clonotype: Its antigen remains unidentified. Germline is not matched at one junction end, which may reflect a read error.

This CDR3 contains 20 residues. Germline V lookup: CDR1 SEHNR, CDR2 FQNEAQ (reference sequence). From roughly 0.4 ug of RNA, a library with molecular barcoded alpha/delta and beta/gamma adaptors was made. From the reads, TCRdb called clonotypes with MiXCR, one entry per CDR3 protein. The repertoire holds around 65,000 distinct CDR3 sequences, around 20% seen once, with about 11% in the top ten. Bone marrow was sampled from every patient at the time of active disease. The source material was a population of CD138-negative cells sorted from bone marrow. The chain is built from TRBV7-9 and TRBJ2-2; 11 bases map to TRBD2. The sequence came from a donor at least 40 years old with multiple myeloma. CDR3 in amino acids: CAGSPPPELAGVKGTGELFF. The CDR3 nucleotides read TGTGCCGGCAGCCCTCCCCCGGAACTAGCGGGAGTAAAAGGCACCGGGGAGCTGTTTTTT.